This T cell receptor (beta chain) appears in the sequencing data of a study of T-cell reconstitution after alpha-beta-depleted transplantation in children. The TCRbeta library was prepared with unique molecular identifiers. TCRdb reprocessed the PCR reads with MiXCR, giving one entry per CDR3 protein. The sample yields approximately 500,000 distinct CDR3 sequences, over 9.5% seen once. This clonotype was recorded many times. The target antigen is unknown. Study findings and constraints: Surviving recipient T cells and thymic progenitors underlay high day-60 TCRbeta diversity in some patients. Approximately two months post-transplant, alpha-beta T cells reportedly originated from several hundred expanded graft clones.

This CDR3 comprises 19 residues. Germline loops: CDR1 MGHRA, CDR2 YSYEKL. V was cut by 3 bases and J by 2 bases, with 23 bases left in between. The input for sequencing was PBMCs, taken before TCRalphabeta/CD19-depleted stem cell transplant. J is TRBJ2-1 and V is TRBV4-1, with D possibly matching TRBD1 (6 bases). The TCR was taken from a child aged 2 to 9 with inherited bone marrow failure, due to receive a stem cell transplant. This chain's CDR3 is CASSHYYYLTGAPYNEQFF. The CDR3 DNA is TGCGCCAGCAGCCACTACTATTATTTGACAGGTGCCCCCTACAATGAGCAGTTCTTC.